Sequencing of this T cell receptor (beta chain) was carried out in a study of CD4 and CD8 cells across lung adenocarcinoma regions. The patients had localized lung adenocarcinoma, a non-small cell subtype. The germline CDR1 and CDR2 sequences are SQVTM and ANQGSEA. This CDR3 has 13 residues. V lost 7 bases, J lost 1 base, and 13 bases lay in between. One entry per CDR3 protein, called by TCRdb with MiXCR from the PCR reads. The sample carries some 18,000 distinct CDR3 sequences, about 50% recorded once. The TCR was taken from a male donor with lung adenocarcinoma. The CD4 and CD8 labels of this study may be unreliable. The sample taken for sequencing was CD8+ T cells from the margin of a lung tumor. The rearrangement links TRBV29-1 to TRBJ2-5, with D unclear. Here the CDR3 DNA reads TGCAGCGCTGGGTCCCAGTCCCAAGAGACCCAGTACTTC. Protein product: CSAGSQSQETQYF.